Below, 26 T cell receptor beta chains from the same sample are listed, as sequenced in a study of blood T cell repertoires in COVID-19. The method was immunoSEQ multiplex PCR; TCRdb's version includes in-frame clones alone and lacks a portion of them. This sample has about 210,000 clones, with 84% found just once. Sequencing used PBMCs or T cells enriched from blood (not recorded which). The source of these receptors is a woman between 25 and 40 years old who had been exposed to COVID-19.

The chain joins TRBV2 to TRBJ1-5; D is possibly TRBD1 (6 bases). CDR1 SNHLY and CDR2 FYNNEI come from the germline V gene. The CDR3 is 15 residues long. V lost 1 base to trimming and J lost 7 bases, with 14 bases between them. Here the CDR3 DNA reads TGTGCCAGCAGTGAAGAAGGGGGAATTGAGCAGCCCCAGCATTTT. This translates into CASSEEGGIEQPQHF.

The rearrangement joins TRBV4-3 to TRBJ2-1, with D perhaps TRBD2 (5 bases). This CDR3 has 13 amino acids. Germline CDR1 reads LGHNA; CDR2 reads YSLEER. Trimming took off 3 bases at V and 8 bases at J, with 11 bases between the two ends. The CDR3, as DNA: TGCGCCAGCAGCCAGTCCCCCGGGGATGAGCAGTTCTTC. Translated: CASSQSPGDEQFF.

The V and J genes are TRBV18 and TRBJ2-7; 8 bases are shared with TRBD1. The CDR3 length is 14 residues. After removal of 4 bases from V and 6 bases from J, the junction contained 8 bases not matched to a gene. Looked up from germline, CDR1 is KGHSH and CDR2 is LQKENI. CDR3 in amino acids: CASSLGQGSIEQYF. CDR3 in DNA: TGTGCCAGCTCACTCGGACAGGGATCGATCGAGCAGTACTTC.

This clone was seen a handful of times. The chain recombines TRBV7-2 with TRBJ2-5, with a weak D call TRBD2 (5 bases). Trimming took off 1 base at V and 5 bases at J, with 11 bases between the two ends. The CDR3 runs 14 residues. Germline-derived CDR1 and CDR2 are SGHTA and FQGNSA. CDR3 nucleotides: TGTGCCAGCAGCTTAGTGGTGACTATGGAGACCCAGTACTTC. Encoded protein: CASSLVVTMETQYF. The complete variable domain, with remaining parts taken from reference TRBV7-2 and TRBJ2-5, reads GAGVSQSPSNKVTEKGKDVELRCDPISGHTALYWYRQSLGQGLEFLIYFQGNSAPDKSGLPSDRFSAERTGGSVSTLTIQRTQQEDSAVYLCASSLVVTMETQYFGPGTRLLVL.

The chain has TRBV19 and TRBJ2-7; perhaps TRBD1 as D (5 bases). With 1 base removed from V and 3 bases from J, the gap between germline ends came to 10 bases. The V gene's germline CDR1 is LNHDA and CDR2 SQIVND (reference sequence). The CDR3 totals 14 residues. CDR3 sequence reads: CASSIAADSYEQYF. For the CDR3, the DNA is TGTGCCAGTAGTATAGCCGCAGACAGCTACGAGCAGTACTTC.

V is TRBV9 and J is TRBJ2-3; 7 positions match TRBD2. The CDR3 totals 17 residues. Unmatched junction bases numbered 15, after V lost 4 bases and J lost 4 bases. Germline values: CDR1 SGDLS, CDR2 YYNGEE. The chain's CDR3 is CASSPTLGTSVPDTQYF. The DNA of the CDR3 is TGTGCCAGCAGCCCGACCCTGGGAACTAGCGTTCCAGATACGCAGTATTTT.

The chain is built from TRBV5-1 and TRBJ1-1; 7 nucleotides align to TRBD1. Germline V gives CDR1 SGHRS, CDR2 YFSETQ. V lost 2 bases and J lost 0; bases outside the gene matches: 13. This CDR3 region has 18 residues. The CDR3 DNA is TGCGCCAGCAGCTTTACCGGGACAGAACCTTACATGAACACTGAAGCTTTCTTT. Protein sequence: CASSFTGTEPYMNTEAFF. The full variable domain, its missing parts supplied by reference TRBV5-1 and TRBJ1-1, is KAGVTQTPRYLIKTRGQQVTLSCSPISGHRSVSWYQQTPGQGLQFLFEYFSETQRNKGNFPGRFSGRQFSNSRSEMNVSTLELGDSALYLCASSFTGTEPYMNTEAFFGQGTRLTVV.

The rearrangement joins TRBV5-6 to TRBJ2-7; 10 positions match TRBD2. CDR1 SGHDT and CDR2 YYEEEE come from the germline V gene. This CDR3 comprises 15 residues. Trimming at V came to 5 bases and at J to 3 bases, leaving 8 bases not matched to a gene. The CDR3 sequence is CASRSGTSEFYEQYF. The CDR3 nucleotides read TGTGCCAGCAGGTCCGGGACTAGCGAATTCTACGAGCAGTACTTC.

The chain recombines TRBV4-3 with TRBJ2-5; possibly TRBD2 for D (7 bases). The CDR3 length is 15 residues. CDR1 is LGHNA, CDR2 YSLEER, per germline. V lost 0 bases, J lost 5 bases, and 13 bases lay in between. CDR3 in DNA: TGCGCCAGCAGCCAAGATTCGGGGGGCAGGGAGACCCAGTACTTC. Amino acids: CASSQDSGGRETQYF.

CDR3 DNA sequence: TGTGCCAGCAGCCCCCCCGGTACCTACAATGAGCAGTTCTTC. Its translation is CASSPPGTYNEQFF. The chain joins TRBV6-5 to TRBJ2-1, with D hard to call. Germline V gene lookup returns CDR1 MNHEY and CDR2 SVGAGI. V was clipped by 6 bases and J by 2 bases, with 11 bases between them. This CDR3 has 14 amino acids.

CDR3 loop: CASRARTGLYEQYF. The CDR3 nucleotides read TGTGCCAGTAGGGCGAGGACAGGGCTCTACGAGCAGTACTTC. This chain connects TRBV19 to TRBJ2-7, with 8 bases matching TRBD1. The V segment lost 6 bases and the J segment 3 bases; nucleotides outside the gene matches: 7. Germline CDR1 and CDR2: LNHDA and SQIVND (reference sequence). This CDR3 contains 14 residues.

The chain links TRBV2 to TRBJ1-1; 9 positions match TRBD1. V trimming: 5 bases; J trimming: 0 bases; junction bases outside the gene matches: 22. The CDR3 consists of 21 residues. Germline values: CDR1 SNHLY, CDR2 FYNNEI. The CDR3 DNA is TGTGCCAGCAGTCTCACCGGGACAGGGAGTCAGGATCCTGGATTGAACACTGAAGCTTTCTTT. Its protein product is CASSLTGTGSQDPGLNTEAFF. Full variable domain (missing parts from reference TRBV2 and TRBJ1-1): EPEVTQTPSHQVTQMGQEVILRCVPISNHLYFYWYRQILGQKVEFLVSFYNNEISEKSEIFDDQFSVERPDGSNFTLKIRSTKLEDSAMYFCASSLTGTGSQDPGLNTEAFFGQGTRLTVV.

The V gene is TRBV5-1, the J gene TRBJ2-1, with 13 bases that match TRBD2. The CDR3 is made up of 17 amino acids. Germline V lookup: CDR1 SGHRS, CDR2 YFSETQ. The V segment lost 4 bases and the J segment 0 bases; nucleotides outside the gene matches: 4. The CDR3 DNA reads TGCGCCAGCAGCATACTAGCGGGGGGGAGCTCCTACAATGAGCAGTTCTTC. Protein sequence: CASSILAGGSSYNEQFF.

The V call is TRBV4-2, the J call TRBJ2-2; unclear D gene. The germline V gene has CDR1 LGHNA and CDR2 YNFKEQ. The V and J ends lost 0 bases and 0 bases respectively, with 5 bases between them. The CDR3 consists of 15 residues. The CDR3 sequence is CASSQDPANTGELFF. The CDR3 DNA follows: TGTGCCAGCAGCCAAGATCCAGCGAACACCGGGGAGCTGTTTTTT.

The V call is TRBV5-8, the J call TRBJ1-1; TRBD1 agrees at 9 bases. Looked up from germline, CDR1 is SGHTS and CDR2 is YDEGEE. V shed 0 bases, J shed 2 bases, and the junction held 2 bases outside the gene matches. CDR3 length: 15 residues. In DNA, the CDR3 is TGTGCCAGCAGCTTGGGGGACAGGGCTAACACTGAAGCTTTCTTT. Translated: CASSLGDRANTEAFF.

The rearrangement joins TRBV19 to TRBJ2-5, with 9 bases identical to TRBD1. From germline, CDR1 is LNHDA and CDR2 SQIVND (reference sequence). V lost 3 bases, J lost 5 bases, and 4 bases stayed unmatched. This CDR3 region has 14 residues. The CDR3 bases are TGTGCCAGTAGTATTTACGGACAGGGGGAGACCCAGTACTTC. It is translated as CASSIYGQGETQYF.

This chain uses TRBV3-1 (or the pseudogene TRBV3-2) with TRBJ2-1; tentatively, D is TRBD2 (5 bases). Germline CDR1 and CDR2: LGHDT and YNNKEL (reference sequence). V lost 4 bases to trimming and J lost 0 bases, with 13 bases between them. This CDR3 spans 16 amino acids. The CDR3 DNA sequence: TGTGCCAGCAGCCCGCGGAGCGGCCTCTCCTACAATGAGCAGTTCTTC. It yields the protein CASSPRSGLSYNEQFF.

CDR3 sequence: CASDSRVAVEAFF. The DNA for the CDR3 is TGTGCCAGCGATTCCCGGGTGGCAGTTGAAGCTTTCTTT. The rearrangement links TRBV7-9 to TRBJ1-1, with D hard to call. The CDR3 loop spans 13 amino acids. V was cut by 8 bases and J by 7 bases, with 17 bases left in between. Germline lookup yields CDR1 SEHNR and CDR2 FQNEAQ (reference sequence).

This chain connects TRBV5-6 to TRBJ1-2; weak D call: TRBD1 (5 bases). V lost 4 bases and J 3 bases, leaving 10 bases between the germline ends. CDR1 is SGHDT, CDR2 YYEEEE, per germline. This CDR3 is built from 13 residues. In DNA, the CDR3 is TGTGCCAGCAGCCAGGGTTTCGACTATGGCTACACCTTC. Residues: CASSQGFDYGYTF. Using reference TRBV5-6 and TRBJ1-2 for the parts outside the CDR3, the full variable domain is DAGVTQSPTHLIKTRGQQVTLRCSPKSGHDTVSWYQQALGQGPQFIFQYYEEEERQRGNFPDRFSGHQFPNYSSELNVNALLLGDSALYLCASSQGFDYGYTFGSGTRLTVV.

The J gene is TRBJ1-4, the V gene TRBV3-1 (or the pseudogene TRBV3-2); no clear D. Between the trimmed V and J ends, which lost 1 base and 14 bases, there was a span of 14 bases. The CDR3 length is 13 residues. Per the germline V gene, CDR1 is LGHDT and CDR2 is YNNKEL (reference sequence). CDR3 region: CASSQGFHSGLFF. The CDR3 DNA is TGTGCCAGCAGCCAAGGGTTTCATTCGGGTCTGTTTTTT.

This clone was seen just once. CDR3 amino acids: CASSGGSFPDEQYF. In DNA form, the CDR3 reads TGCGCCAGCAGCGGGGGCAGCTTCCCCGACGAGCAGTACTTC. This rearrangement joins TRBV5-1 to TRBJ2-7, with D possibly being TRBD1 (6 bases). Between the trimmed V and J ends, which lost 4 bases and 5 bases, there was a span of 16 bases. CDR1 is SGHRS, CDR2 YFSETQ, per germline. The CDR3 runs to 14 residues.

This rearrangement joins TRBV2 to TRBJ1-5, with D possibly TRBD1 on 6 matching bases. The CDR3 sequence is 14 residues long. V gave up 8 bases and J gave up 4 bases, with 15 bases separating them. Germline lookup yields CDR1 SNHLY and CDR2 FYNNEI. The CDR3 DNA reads TGTGCCAGCGAGGGGGAAGGGAGAAATCAGCCCCAGCATTTT. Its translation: CASEGEGRNQPQHF. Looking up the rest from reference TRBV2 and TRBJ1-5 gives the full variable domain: EPEVTQTPSHQVTQMGQEVILRCVPISNHLYFYWYRQILGQKVEFLVSFYNNEISEKSEIFDDQFSVERPDGSNFTLKIRSTKLEDSAMYFCASEGEGRNQPQHFGDGTRLSIL.

Here the CDR3 reads CAKSTLNTEAFF. The CDR3 DNA follows: TGTGCCAAATCAACTTTGAACACTGAAGCTTTCTTT. The chain recombines TRBV30 with TRBJ1-1; D uncertain. The CDR3 has 12 amino acids. The V end was cut by 8 bases, the J end by 0 bases, with 10 bases between. CDR1 is GTSNPN, CDR2 SVGIG, per germline (reference sequence).

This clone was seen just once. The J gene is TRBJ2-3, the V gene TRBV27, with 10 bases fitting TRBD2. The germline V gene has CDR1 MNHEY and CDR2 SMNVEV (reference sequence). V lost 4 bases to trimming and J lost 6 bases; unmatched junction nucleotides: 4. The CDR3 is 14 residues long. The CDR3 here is CASSSGLAADTQYF. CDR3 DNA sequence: TGTGCCAGCAGTTCCGGACTAGCGGCGGATACGCAGTATTTT.

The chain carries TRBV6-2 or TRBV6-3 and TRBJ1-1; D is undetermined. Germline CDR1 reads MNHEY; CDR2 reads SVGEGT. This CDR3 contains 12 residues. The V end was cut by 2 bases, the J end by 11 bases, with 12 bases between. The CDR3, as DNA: TGTGCCAGCAGTTACCCCCCGACGGGGGCTTTCTTT. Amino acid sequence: CASSYPPTGAFF.

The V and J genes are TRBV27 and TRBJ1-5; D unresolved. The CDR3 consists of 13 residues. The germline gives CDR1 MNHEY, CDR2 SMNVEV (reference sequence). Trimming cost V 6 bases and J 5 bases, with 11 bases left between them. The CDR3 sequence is CASSYGNYQPQHF. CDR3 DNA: TGTGCCAGCAGCTACGGGAACTATCAGCCCCAGCATTTT.